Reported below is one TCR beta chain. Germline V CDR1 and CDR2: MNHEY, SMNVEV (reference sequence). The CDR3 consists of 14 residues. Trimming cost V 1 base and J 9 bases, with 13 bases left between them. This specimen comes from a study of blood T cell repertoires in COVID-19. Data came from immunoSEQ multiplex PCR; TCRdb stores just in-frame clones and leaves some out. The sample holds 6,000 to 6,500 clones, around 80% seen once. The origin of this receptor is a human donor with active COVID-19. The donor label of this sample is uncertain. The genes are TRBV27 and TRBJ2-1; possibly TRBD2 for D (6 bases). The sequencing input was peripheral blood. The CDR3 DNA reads TGTGCCAGCAGTTTATTCGGGAGATCAAGTGAGCAGTTCTTC. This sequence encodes CASSLFGRSSEQFF.